This TCR beta chain is from a study of T cells after yellow fever vaccination. Study context: Fractions of limited cellularity were prepared by means of SMART-Seq v4 Ultra Low Input. Study-level points and caveats: In post-booster samples, most primary-vaccination clones reappeared (about 97% CD4, about 91% CD8). The secondary response was weaker, and its peak arrived faster, on day 5 versus 15. Clonotypes shared by both compartments, CD4 and CD8, made up a small share.

MiXCR, applied by TCRdb to the 5' RACE reads, yields one record per CDR3 protein. This table has under 550,000 distinct CDR3 sequences, 20% to 25% appearing once. CDR3 size: 14 residues. The V end was cut by 0 bases, the J end by 3 bases, with 9 bases between. The germline gives CDR1 DFQATT, CDR2 SNEGSKA (reference sequence). As for this clonotype: Its antigen is unknown.

The chain is built from TRBV20-1 and TRBJ1-3, with D possibly being TRBD1 (5 bases). This TCR was sampled from a man aged 18-30 years who received the YFV17D yellow fever vaccine. The material sequenced was PBMCs, taken about 20 days after the first yellow fever vaccination. The CDR3 bases are TGCAGTGCTAGAGATCGGGGGTATGGAAACACCATATATTTT. Amino acids: CSARDRGYGNTIYF.